One sample yielded the 27 T cell receptor beta chains listed below, sequenced in a study of control samples from healthy donors and cancer patients. Sequenced by immunoSEQ multiplex PCR; TCRdb stores in-frame clones only, minus some. The profile shows 150,000 or so clones, 92% of them singletons. Source material: blood. The origin of the receptors is a woman aged 30 to 39 in good health.

The chain recombines TRBV19 with TRBJ1-1; D is undetermined. V was trimmed by 5 bases and J by 0 bases, leaving 10 bases between them. Germline-derived CDR1 and CDR2 are LNHDA and SQIVND (reference sequence). This CDR3 is 14 amino acids long. The CDR3 protein is CASSPRTVNTEAFF. For the CDR3, the DNA is TGTGCCAGTAGTCCAAGGACGGTGAACACTGAAGCTTTCTTT.

This clone was detected a few times. This rearrangement joins TRBV7-6 to TRBJ1-6; unclear D gene. Between the trimmed V and J ends, which lost 0 bases and 7 bases, there was a span of 1 base. Germline-derived CDR1 and CDR2 are SGHVS and FNYEAQ. The CDR3 has 12 residues. DNA of the CDR3: TGTGCCAGCAGCTTAGCGAATTCACCCCTCCACTTT. Residues: CASSLANSPLHF.

V is TRBV4-2 and J is TRBJ1-4, with 10 bases aligning to TRBD1. The CDR3 length is 15 residues. The germline V gene has CDR1 LGHNA and CDR2 YNFKEQ. V dropped 5 bases and J dropped 4; count of bases not matched to a gene: 4. In DNA, the CDR3 is TGTGCCAGCAGCGACAGGGGGCAGGGTAATGAAAAACTGTTTTTT. It yields the protein CASSDRGQGNEKLFF.

The chain joins TRBV11-1 to TRBJ2-3, with TRBD2 matching 10 bases. The CDR3 sequence is 15 residues long. With V trimmed by 2 bases and J by 4 bases, 3 bases remained unmatched. Germline values: CDR1 SGHAT, CDR2 FQDESV (reference sequence). The CDR3, as DNA: TGTGCCAGCAGCTTAACTCTAGCGGGGGCAGATACGCAGTATTTT. Its protein product is CASSLTLAGADTQYF. Combining the CDR3 with reference TRBV11-1 and TRBJ2-3 gives the whole variable domain EAEVAQSPRYKITEKSQAVAFWCDPISGHATLYWYRQILGQGPELLVQFQDESVVDDSQLPKDRFSAERLKGVDSTLKIQPAELGDSAMYLCASSLTLAGADTQYFGPGTRLTVL.

This chain connects TRBV11-2 to TRBJ1-5; D is unresolved. CDR3 size: 13 residues. The germline gives CDR1 SGHAT, CDR2 FQNNGV. V lost 6 bases to trimming and J lost 4 bases, with 10 bases between them. The CDR3 DNA follows: TGTGCCAGCAGTCCCGGGGTAAATCAGCCCCAGCATTTT. Protein product: CASSPGVNQPQHF.

This chain joins TRBV18 and TRBJ1-4; maybe TRBD1 (5 bases). CDR3 length: 15 amino acids. Germline lookup yields CDR1 KGHSH and CDR2 LQKENI. With 3 bases removed from V and 8 bases from J, the gap between germline ends came to 16 bases. The CDR3 protein is CASSPPRGGIEKLFF. In DNA, the CDR3 is TGTGCCAGCTCACCCCCCCGGGGCGGAATAGAAAAACTGTTTTTT.

The genes are TRBV11-2 and TRBJ2-3, with 7 nucleotides matching TRBD1. J gave up 4 bases and V 4 bases, and 14 bases lay outside the gene matches. The CDR3 consists of 17 residues. Germline assignment: CDR1 SGHAT and CDR2 FQNNGV. CDR3 in amino acids: CASSSSRQGGFPDTQYF. CDR3 nucleotide sequence: TGTGCCAGCAGCTCTTCAAGACAGGGTGGTTTCCCAGATACGCAGTATTTT.

The chain couples TRBV11-2 to TRBJ2-5; 9 nucleotides align to TRBD2. CDR3 length: 16 residues. Trimming at V came to 4 bases and at J to 0 bases, leaving 6 bases not matched to a gene. Germline V gives CDR1 SGHAT, CDR2 FQNNGV. This chain's CDR3 is CASSSGTSGYQETQYF. The DNA of the CDR3 is TGTGCCAGCAGCTCAGGAACTAGCGGGTACCAAGAGACCCAGTACTTC.

J is TRBJ2-7 and V is TRBV3-1 (or the pseudogene TRBV3-2); D is perhaps TRBD2 (6 bases). CDR1 and CDR2 (germline): LGHDT, YNNKEL (reference sequence). This CDR3 has 15 amino acids. V lost 4 bases and J 1 base, leaving 14 bases between the germline ends. CDR3 DNA sequence: TGTGCCAGCAGCCGGGGGGTCCAGGAATCCTACGAGCAGTACTTC. This translates into CASSRGVQESYEQYF.

The chain joins TRBV4-2 to TRBJ2-1; 10 positions agree with TRBD2. The CDR3 length is 18 residues. V trimming: 0 bases; J trimming: 4 bases; junction bases outside the gene matches: 9. Germline V gene sequence: CDR1 LGHNA, CDR2 YNFKEQ. The DNA for the CDR3 is TGTGCCAGCAGCCAAGAAATAGCGGGAGGCAACCTTTACAATGAGCAGTTCTTC. Its translation: CASSQEIAGGNLYNEQFF.

V gene TRBV27 combines with J gene TRBJ2-4; D is tentatively TRBD1 or TRBD2 (7 bases each). V was shortened by 8 bases and J by 7 bases, with 15 bases between the two germline ends. There are 13 residues in the CDR3. Looked up from germline, CDR1 is MNHEY and CDR2 is SMNVEV (reference sequence). In nucleotides, the CDR3 is TGTGCCAGCTCCCAGGGGGGAGGGAACATTCAGTACTTC. It translates to CASSQGGGNIQYF.

V is TRBV5-6 and J is TRBJ2-7, with 8 bases lining up with TRBD2. J was trimmed by 2 bases and V by 2 bases; bases with no gene match: 12. This CDR3 contains 17 residues. Germline CDR1 reads SGHDT; CDR2 reads YYEEEE. CDR3 region: CASSLGLAGLLPYEQYF. As DNA, the CDR3 is TGTGCCAGCAGCTTAGGTCTAGCGGGTCTCCTACCCTACGAGCAGTACTTC. The whole variable domain, remainder taken from reference TRBV5-6 and TRBJ2-7, is DAGVTQSPTHLIKTRGQQVTLRCSPKSGHDTVSWYQQALGQGPQFIFQYYEEEERQRGNFPDRFSGHQFPNYSSELNVNALLLGDSALYLCASSLGLAGLLPYEQYFGPGTRLTVT.

The chain combines TRBV7-9 with TRBJ2-5; no firm D call. V dropped 1 base and J dropped 5 bases, with 11 bases sitting between them. Germline loops: CDR1 SEHNR, CDR2 FQNEAQ (reference sequence). The CDR3 runs 14 residues. This chain's CDR3 is CASSLDEFSETQYF. As DNA, the CDR3 is TGTGCCAGCAGCTTAGACGAGTTTTCGGAGACCCAGTACTTC.

The chain combines TRBV11-3 with TRBJ2-1; possibly TRBD1 or TRBD2 for D (5 bases each). Germline V gene sequence: CDR1 SGHNT, CDR2 YENEEA. The CDR3 is made up of 13 amino acids. V was trimmed by 5 bases and J by 8 bases, leaving 13 bases between them. The CDR3 DNA follows: TGTGCCAGCAGCAGGGGACCTCTGGATGAGCAGTTCTTC. This sequence encodes CASSRGPLDEQFF.

The rearrangement joins TRBV19 to TRBJ1-1; D is unclear. Germline lookup yields CDR1 LNHDA and CDR2 SQIVND (reference sequence). The CDR3 covers 13 residues. The ends were cut back, 10 bases at V and 1 base at J, with 13 bases in the middle. The CDR3 coding sequence is TGTGCCACAATTGGACGCGGGAACACTGAAGCTTTCTTT. Translation gives CATIGRGNTEAFF.

This clone came up once. J is TRBJ2-5 and V is TRBV2; D is perhaps TRBD1 (6 bases). This CDR3 spans 14 amino acids. CDR1 is SNHLY and CDR2 is FYNNEI in the germline V gene. V dropped 6 bases and J dropped 1 base, with 12 bases sitting between them. CDR3 in amino acids: CASRPGQLQETQYF. The CDR3 bases are TGTGCCAGCAGACCCGGACAGCTCCAAGAGACCCAGTACTTC.

The V gene is TRBV2, the J gene TRBJ1-1; the D gene is possibly TRBD1 (6 bases). Per the germline V gene, CDR1 is SNHLY and CDR2 is FYNNEI. Trimming removed 7 bases from V and 4 bases from J, with 13 bases in between. The CDR3 contains 13 residues. The CDR3 sequence: CASKGGAGTEAFF. CDR3 DNA: TGTGCCAGCAAAGGGGGGGCGGGCACTGAAGCTTTCTTT.

This chain connects TRBV24-1 to TRBJ2-1; 10 bases match TRBD1. The CDR3 totals 17 residues. V lost 5 bases and J lost 4; bases outside the gene matches: 10. The germline V gene has CDR1 KGHDR and CDR2 SFDVKD. CDR3 sequence (DNA): TGTGCCACCAGTGGATCTGGTCGGGACAGGGGTTACAATGAGCAGTTCTTC. This sequence encodes CATSGSGRDRGYNEQFF.

On this clone itself: It may be a read error: a sequence one base away is much more abundant. The V call is TRBV11-1, the J call TRBJ1-1; D gene unclear. Trimming shortened V by 2 bases and J by 1 base, and 2 bases separated the two germline ends. There are 12 residues in the CDR3. CDR1 SGHAT and CDR2 FQDESV come from the germline V gene (reference sequence). DNA for the CDR3: TGTGCCAGCAGCTTACGGAACACTGAAGCTTTCTTT. Amino acids: CASSLRNTEAFF.

The chain has TRBV24-1 and TRBJ2-3, with D perhaps being TRBD1 or TRBD2 (5 bases each). Per germline, CDR1 KGHDR and CDR2 SFDVKD. V was cut by 4 bases and J by 0 bases, with 10 bases left in between. The CDR3 runs 15 residues. CDR3 coding DNA: TGTGCCACCAGTGACCGCCGGGACAGCACAGATACGCAGTATTTT. Its protein is CATSDRRDSTDTQYF.

The chain is built from TRBV4-2 and TRBJ2-7; D perhaps matches TRBD2 (6 bases). V lost 0 bases, J lost 0 bases, and 9 bases lay in between. The length of the CDR3 is 15 residues. The V gene's germline CDR1 is LGHNA and CDR2 YNFKEQ. The CDR3 loop reads CASSQEWGDSYEQYF. In DNA, the CDR3 is TGTGCCAGCAGCCAAGAGTGGGGGGACTCCTACGAGCAGTACTTC.

CDR3 sequence reads: CAISGTSTGGSAGELFF. CDR3 nucleotide sequence: TGTGCCATCAGTGGAACTAGTACAGGGGGTAGCGCCGGGGAGCTGTTTTTT. This chain links TRBV10-3 with TRBJ2-2; 8 bases are a match to TRBD1. Germline V gives CDR1 ENHRY, CDR2 SYGVKD. The trim removed 4 bases at V and 6 bases at J, leaving 13 bases unmatched. CDR3 size: 17 residues.

The rearrangement uses TRBV29-1 and TRBJ2-1; either TRBD1 or TRBD2 may fit D (6 bases each). V was pared by 5 bases and J by 5 bases, with 19 bases between. CDR3 length equals 15 residues. The germline gives CDR1 SQVTM, CDR2 ANQGSEA. CDR3 region: CSVLGGSPSDNEQFF. As DNA, the CDR3 is TGCAGCGTTCTCGGGGGCTCACCTAGCGACAATGAGCAGTTCTTC.

This chain links TRBV29-1 with TRBJ2-3, with 7 bases identical to TRBD1. V lost 2 bases to trimming and J lost 4 bases; unmatched junction nucleotides: 9. The CDR3 spans 15 residues. The germline gives CDR1 SQVTM, CDR2 ANQGSEA. DNA of the CDR3: TGCAGCGTTGAACACCGGGACAGTTGGGCAGATACGCAGTATTTT. Protein sequence: CSVEHRDSWADTQYF.

The V and J genes are TRBV7-2 and TRBJ1-2; a possible D gene is TRBD1 (5 bases). Germline CDR1 reads SGHTA; CDR2 reads FQGNSA. The CDR3 is 14 amino acids. V dropped 3 bases and J dropped 6 bases, with 14 bases sitting between them. For the CDR3, the DNA is TGTGCCAGCAGCTTCGCGGGGCAGTCCAATGGCTACACCTTC. It is translated as CASSFAGQSNGYTF.

This sequence joins TRBV2 and TRBJ1-3; 8 nucleotides agree with TRBD1. This CDR3 comprises 15 residues. J lost 4 bases, V lost 3 bases, and 5 bases had no gene match. The germline gives CDR1 SNHLY, CDR2 FYNNEI. DNA for the CDR3: TGTGCCAGCAGTGACGGGGGACAGGCGGGAAACACCATATATTTT. Translating gives CASSDGGQAGNTIYF.

The V and J genes are TRBV12-5 and TRBJ1-1; D unresolved. Trimming stripped 5 bases from V and 6 bases from J, with 22 bases between. This CDR3 has 16 amino acids. Germline CDR1 reads LGHNT; CDR2 reads FRNRAP. CDR3 in DNA: TGTGCTAGTGGTGGGGAAATACGACTTACCCCCCCTGAAGCTTTCTTT. This gives the protein CASGGEIRLTPPEAFF.